This T cell receptor (beta chain) was sequenced during a study of T-cell memory formation after mild COVID-19. Germline V gene lookup returns CDR1 KGHDR and CDR2 SFDVKD. V lost 4 bases to trimming and J lost 12 bases; unmatched junction nucleotides: 7. CDR3 length equals 13 residues. TCRdb fed the 5' RACE reads into MiXCR, producing one record per CDR3 protein. This sample carries about 190,000 distinct CDR3 sequences, roughly a fifth of them seen once, and the ten largest clones take about 21%. This clonotype was detected many times. Its antigen is undetermined. Study findings and constraints: The authors did not confirm SARS-CoV-2 specificity of second-wave clones peaking day 37.

The sample was PBMCs or a T cell subset sorted from them (not recorded which). The rearrangement uses TRBV24-1 and TRBJ2-1; 8 nucleotides line up with TRBD2. The clonotype was recovered from an adult woman who had mild COVID-19 (a few samples of this study predate the infection). Cell type and time point are not known. CDR3 DNA sequence: TGTGCCACCAGTGACCCACAGACTAGCGCGCAGTTCTTC. Amino acid sequence: CATSDPQTSAQFF.